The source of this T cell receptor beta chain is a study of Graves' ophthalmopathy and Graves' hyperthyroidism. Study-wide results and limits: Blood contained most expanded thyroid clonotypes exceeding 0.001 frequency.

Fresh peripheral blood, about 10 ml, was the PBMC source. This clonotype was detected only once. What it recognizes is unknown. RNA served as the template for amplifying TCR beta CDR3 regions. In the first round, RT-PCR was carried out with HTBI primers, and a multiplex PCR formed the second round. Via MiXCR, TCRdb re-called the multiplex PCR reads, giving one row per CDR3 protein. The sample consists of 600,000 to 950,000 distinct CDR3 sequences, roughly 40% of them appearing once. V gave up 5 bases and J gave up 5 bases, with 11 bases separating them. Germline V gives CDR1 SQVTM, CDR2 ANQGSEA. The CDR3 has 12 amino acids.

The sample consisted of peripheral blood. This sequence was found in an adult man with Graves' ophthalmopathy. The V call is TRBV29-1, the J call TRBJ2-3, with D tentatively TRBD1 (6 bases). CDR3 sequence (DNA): TGCAGCGTTTCCCAGGGGAGAGATACGCAGTATTTT. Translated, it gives CSVSQGRDTQYF.